This T cell receptor (beta chain) was captured in a study of T-cell reconstitution after alpha-beta-depleted transplantation in children (TCRdb year 2016). The study in broad terms: Using TCR repertoire profiling, the study quantitatively followed how T-cell immune reconstitution unfolded in children after TCRalphabeta/CD19-depleted allogeneic hematopoietic cell transplantation. General findings and caveats noted by the study authors: The high TCRbeta diversity at day 60 in some patients was ascribed to recipient T cells and intrathymic progenitors that had survived conditioning. Over subsequent months, a decline in hyperexpanded clone frequencies was noted, and after one year, T-cell counts and TCRbeta diversity were mostly ascribed to newly produced T cells. About two months after transplant, the apparently early recovery of alphabetaT-cell counts reportedly depended on just several hundred clones that had expanded rapidly and came from non-depleted graft cells.

Measured from the cysteine to the phenylalanine, the CDR3 is 15 residues long. Only the CDR3 DNA is retained, 45 bases long and in frame from the first base. CDR1 and CDR2 are drawn from the germline V gene: SGHRS, YFSETQ. The treatment or condition label for this specimen denotes: allogeneic hematopoietic cell transplantation with graft depleted of TCRalphabeta T cells and CD19 B cells. The transplant recipients were children given TCRalphabeta/CD19-depleted allogeneic hematopoietic cell grafts. Receptors were amplified or captured by PCR. Instrument on record: Illumina HiSeq 2500. Molecular barcoding was employed in the preparation of TCR libraries, with unique molecular identifiers being used to normalize TCRbeta repertoire quantification. The public sequencing data were trimmed at Q25 with fastp and processed into clonotypes with MiXCR by TCRdb, which kept only in-frame beta chains. CDR3 protein duplicates are merged, each entry listing the most common genes and DNA. Recorded for this sample are over 100,000 distinct CDR3 sequences; about 9.4% of them occurred a single time. Together, the top ten hold less than 45% of the sample.

On this clonotype: Its binding antigen is unknown. One junction end disagrees with the germline gene, perhaps due to a read error.

Here the chain combines TRBV5-1 and TRBJ2-1, with TRBD2 matching 8 junction bases. This receptor was obtained from a boy under 10 years old with acute lymphoblastic leukemia, due to receive a stem cell transplant. The sequencing here drew on PBMCs, taken before TCRalphabeta/CD19-depleted stem cell transplant. CDR3 sequence: CDSSLGGTSPNEQFF. The DNA sequence reads TGCGACAGCAGCTTGGGGGGGACTAGTCCCAATGAGCAGTTCTTC. The CDR3 plus the reference TRBV5-1 and TRBJ2-1 genes for the other parts give the full variable domain: KAGVTQTPRYLIKTRGQQVTLSCSPISGHRSVSWYQQTPGQGLQFLFEYFSETQRNKGNFPGRFSGRQFSNSRSEMNVSTLELGDSALYLCDSSLGGTSPNEQFFGPGTRLTVL.